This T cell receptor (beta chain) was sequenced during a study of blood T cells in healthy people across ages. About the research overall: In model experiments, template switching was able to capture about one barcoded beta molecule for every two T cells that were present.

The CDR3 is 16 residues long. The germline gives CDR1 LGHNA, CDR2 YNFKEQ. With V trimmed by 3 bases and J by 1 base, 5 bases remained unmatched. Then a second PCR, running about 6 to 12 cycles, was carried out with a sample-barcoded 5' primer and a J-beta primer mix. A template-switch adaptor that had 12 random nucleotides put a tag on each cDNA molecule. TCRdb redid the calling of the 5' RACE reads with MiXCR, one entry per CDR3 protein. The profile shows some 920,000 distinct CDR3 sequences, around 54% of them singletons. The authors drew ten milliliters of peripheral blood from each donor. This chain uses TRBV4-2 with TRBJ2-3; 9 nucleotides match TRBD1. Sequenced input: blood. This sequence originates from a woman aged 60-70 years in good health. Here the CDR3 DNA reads TGTGCCAGCAGCCATTCACAGGGGGCGGGCACAGATACGCAGTATTTT. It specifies CASSHSQGAGTDTQYF.